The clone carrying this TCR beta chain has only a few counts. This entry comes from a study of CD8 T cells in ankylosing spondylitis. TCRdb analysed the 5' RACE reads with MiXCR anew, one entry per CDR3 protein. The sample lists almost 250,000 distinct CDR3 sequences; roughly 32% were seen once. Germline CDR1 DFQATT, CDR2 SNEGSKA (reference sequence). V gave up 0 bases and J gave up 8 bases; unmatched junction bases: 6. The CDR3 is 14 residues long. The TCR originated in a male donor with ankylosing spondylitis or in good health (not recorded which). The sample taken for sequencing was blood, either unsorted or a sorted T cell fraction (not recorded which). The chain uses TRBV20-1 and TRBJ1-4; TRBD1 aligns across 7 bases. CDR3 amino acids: CSAREGRGEEKLFF. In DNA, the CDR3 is TGCAGTGCTAGAGAAGGCAGGGGGGAGGAAAAACTGTTTTTT.